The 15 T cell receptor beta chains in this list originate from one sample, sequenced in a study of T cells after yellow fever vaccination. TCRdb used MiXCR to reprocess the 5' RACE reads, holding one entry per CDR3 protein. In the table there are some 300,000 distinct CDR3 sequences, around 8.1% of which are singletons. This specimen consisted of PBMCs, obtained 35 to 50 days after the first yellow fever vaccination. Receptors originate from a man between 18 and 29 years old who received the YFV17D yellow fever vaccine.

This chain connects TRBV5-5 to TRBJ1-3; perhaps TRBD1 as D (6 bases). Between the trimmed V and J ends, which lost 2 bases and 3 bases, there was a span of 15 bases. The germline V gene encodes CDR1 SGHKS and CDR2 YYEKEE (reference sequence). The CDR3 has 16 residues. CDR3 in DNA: TGTGCCAGCAGCTTCTTGACAGGAGGTAGTGGAAACACCATATATTTT. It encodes CASSFLTGGSGNTIYF.

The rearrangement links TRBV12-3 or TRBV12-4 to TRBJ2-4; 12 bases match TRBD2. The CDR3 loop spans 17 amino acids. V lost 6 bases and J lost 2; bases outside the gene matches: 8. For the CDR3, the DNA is TGTGCCAGCAGGGCAAGTGGACTAGCGGGGCCCAAAAACATTCAGTACTTC. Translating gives CASRASGLAGPKNIQYF.

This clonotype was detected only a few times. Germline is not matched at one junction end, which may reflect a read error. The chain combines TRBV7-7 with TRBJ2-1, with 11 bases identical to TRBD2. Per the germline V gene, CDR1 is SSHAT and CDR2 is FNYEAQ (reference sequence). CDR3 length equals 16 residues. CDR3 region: CASSPRGLAAKTNQFF. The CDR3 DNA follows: TGTGCTAGCAGCCCCCGGGGACTAGCGGCTAAGACAAACCAGTTCTTC.

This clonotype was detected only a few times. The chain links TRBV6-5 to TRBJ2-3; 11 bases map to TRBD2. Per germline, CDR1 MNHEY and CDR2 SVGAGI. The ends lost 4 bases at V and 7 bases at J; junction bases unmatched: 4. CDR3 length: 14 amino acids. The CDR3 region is CASSSTSGGYTQYF. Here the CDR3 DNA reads TGTGCCAGCAGTTCCACTAGCGGGGGTTATACGCAGTATTTT.

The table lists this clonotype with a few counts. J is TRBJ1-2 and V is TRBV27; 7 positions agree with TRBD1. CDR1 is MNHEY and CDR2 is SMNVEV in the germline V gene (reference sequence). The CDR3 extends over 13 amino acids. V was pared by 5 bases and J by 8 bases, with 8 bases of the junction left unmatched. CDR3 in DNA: TGTGCCAGCAGTGGGAACACAGGGGAGGGCTACACCTTC. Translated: CASSGNTGEGYTF.

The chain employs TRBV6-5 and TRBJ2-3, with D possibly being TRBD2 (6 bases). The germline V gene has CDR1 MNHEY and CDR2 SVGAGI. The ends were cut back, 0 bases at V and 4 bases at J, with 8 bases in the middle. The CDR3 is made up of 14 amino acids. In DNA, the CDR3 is TGTGCCAGCAGTTACTCGAGACTAGCAGATACGCAGTATTTT. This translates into CASSYSRLADTQYF.

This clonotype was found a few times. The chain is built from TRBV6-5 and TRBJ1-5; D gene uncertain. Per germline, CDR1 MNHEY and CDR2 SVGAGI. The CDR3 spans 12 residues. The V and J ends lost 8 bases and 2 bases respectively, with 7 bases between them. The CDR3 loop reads CASATGNQPQHF. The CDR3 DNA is TGTGCCAGCGCGACGGGCAATCAGCCCCAGCATTTT.

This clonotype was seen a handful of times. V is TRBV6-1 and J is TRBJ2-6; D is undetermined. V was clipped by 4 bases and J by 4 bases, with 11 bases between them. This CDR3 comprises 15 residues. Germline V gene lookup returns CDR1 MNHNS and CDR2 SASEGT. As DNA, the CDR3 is TGTGCCAGCAGTGTAAGGCAATCCGGGGCCAACGTCCTGACTTTC. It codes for CASSVRQSGANVLTF.

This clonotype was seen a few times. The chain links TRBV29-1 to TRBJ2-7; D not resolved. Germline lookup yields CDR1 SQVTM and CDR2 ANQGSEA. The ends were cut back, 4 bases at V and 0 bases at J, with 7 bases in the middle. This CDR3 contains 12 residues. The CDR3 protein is CSVAASSYEQYF. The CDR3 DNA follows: TGCAGCGTTGCGGCTTCCTCCTACGAGCAGTACTTC.

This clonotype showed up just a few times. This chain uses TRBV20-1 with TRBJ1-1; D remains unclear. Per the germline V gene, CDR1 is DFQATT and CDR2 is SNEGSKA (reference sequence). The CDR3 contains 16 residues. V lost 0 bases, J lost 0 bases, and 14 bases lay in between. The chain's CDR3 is CSARDPRMGMNTEAFF. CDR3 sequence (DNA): TGCAGTGCTAGAGATCCCAGGATGGGGATGAACACTGAAGCTTTCTTT.

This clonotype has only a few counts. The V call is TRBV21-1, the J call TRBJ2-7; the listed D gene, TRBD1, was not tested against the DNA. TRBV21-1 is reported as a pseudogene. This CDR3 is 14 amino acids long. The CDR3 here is CLNPGQRYSYEQYV. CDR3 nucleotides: TGTCTTAATCCGGGACAGCGTTACTCCTACGAGCAGTACGTC.

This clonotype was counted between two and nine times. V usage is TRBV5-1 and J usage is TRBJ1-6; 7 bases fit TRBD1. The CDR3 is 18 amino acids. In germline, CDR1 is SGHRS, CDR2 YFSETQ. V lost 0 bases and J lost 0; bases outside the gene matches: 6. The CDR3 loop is CASSLVGQLSSYNSPLHF. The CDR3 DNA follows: TGCGCCAGCAGCTTGGTGGGACAGCTAAGCTCCTATAATTCACCCCTCCACTTT. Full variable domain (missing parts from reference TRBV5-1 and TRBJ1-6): KAGVTQTPRYLIKTRGQQVTLSCSPISGHRSVSWYQQTPGQGLQFLFEYFSETQRNKGNFPGRFSGRQFSNSRSEMNVSTLELGDSALYLCASSLVGQLSSYNSPLHFGNGTRLTVT.

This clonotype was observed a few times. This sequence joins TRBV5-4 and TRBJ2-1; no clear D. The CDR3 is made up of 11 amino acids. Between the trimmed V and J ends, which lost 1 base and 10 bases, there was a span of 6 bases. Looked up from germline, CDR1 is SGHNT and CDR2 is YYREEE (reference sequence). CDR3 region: CASSLRAEQFF. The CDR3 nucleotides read TGTGCCAGCAGCTTGCGAGCGGAGCAGTTCTTC.

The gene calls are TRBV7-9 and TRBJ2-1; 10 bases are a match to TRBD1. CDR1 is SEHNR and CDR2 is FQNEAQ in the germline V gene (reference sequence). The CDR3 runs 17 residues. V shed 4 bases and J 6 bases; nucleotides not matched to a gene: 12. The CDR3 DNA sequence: TGTGCCAGCAGCTCCATCACCGGGGACAGGGGATCCAATGAGCAGTTCTTC. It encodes CASSSITGDRGSNEQFF.

CDR3 amino acids: CASSREEDTQYF. In nucleotides, the CDR3 is TGTGCCAGCAGCCGGGAGGAGGATACGCAGTATTTT. The J gene is TRBJ2-3, the V gene TRBV7-9; 7 bases map to TRBD2. After removal of 5 bases from V and 6 bases from J, the junction contained 2 bases not matched to a gene. CDR1 and CDR2 from the germline V gene are SEHNR and FQNEAQ (reference sequence). CDR3 size: 12 residues.